One sample yielded the 20 T cell receptor beta chains listed below, sequenced in a study of human versus mouse CDR3 diversity and MHC coevolution. Profiling relied on immunoSEQ multiplex PCR, and the TCRdb table lists in-frame clones only, not all of them. The sample lists over 60,000 clones, about nine tenths occurring once. Sequenced sample: naive CD4+ T cells from blood. Documented subset: CD45RO-negative CD62L-positive naive CD4 T cells. The receptor source for this set is a person aged 30 to 69 in good health.

This chain uses TRBV7-2 with TRBJ2-1; D remains ambiguous. This CDR3 is built from 13 residues. Per germline, CDR1 SGHTA and CDR2 FQGNSA. V was clipped by 5 bases and J by 10 bases, with 15 bases between them. The CDR3 DNA reads as TGTGCCAGCAGCGTCCCCTGGAGAGCGGAGCAGTTCTTC. Its protein product is CASSVPWRAEQFF.

This chain connects TRBV21-1 to TRBJ1-2. TRBV21-1 is listed as a pseudogene. This CDR3 is 12 amino acids long. CDR3 amino acids: CASSAIGGGYTF. The CDR3 nucleotides read TGTGCCAGCAGCGCGATCGGAGGAGGCTACACCTTC.

The gene calls are TRBV7-6 and TRBJ1-3; 7 nucleotides align to TRBD1. J lost 0 bases, V lost 4 bases, and 6 bases had no gene match. Germline assignment: CDR1 SGHVS and CDR2 FNYEAQ. The CDR3 length is 16 residues. CDR3 sequence: CASSSGTVGSGNTIYF. For the CDR3, the DNA is TGTGCCAGCAGCTCCGGGACAGTGGGCTCTGGAAACACCATATATTTT.

The rearrangement joins TRBV7-6 to TRBJ2-7; TRBD1 aligns across 10 bases. J was trimmed by 3 bases and V by 5 bases; bases with no gene match: 7. Per germline, CDR1 SGHVS and CDR2 FNYEAQ. The length of the CDR3 is 15 residues. CDR3 residues: CASSDGTGVIYEQYF. In DNA form, the CDR3 reads TGTGCCAGCAGCGACGGGACAGGGGTAATCTACGAGCAGTACTTC.

This chain uses TRBV23-1 with TRBJ2-2; 14 nucleotides match TRBD2. TRBV23-1 is flagged as an ORF with uncertain function. Trimming removed 0 bases from V and 5 bases from J; junction bases left unmatched: 11. This CDR3 is 20 amino acids long. The CDR3 here is CASSQSPRLAGGRETGELFF. CDR3 DNA sequence: TGCGCCAGCAGTCAATCTCCGAGACTAGCGGGGGGGCGAGAGACCGGGGAGCTGTTTTTT.

The V call is TRBV11-2, the J call TRBJ1-1; perhaps TRBD1 as D (6 bases). Germline lookup yields CDR1 SGHAT and CDR2 FQNNGV. V gave up 5 bases and J gave up 4 bases, with 14 bases separating them. This CDR3 has 14 amino acids. Here the CDR3 DNA reads TGTGCCAGCAGCGTCGACAGGTTAGCCACTGAAGCTTTCTTT. As protein: CASSVDRLATEAFF.

This clone was observed a single time. The chain has TRBV10-3 and TRBJ2-7, with D possibly matching TRBD1 (6 bases). Per the germline V gene, CDR1 is ENHRY and CDR2 is SYGVKD. Trimming shortened V by 7 bases and J by 3 bases, and 16 bases separated the two germline ends. This CDR3 region has 14 residues. The CDR3 loop is CAIIPRGPDYEQYF. CDR3 DNA: TGTGCCATCATCCCCAGGGGCCCCGACTACGAGCAGTACTTC.

J is TRBJ1-2 and V is TRBV10-3; TRBD1 matches at 9 bases. This CDR3 comprises 19 residues. Germline lookup yields CDR1 ENHRY and CDR2 SYGVKD. J gave up 4 bases and V 8 bases, and 23 bases lay outside the gene matches. The CDR3 protein is CAIDSKARTGEFAGYGYTF. CDR3 sequence (DNA): TGTGCCATCGATTCAAAGGCCAGGACAGGGGAGTTCGCGGGCTATGGCTACACCTTC.

This chain uses TRBV10-1 with TRBJ1-1, with TRBD1 identical over 7 bases. CDR1 and CDR2 from the germline V gene are WNHNN and SYGVQD (reference sequence). The J segment lost 1 base and the V segment lost 8 bases, leaving 7 bases of the junction unmatched. The CDR3 runs 14 residues. CDR3 DNA sequence: TGCGCCAGCTCAAAGGGACAGACGAACACTGAAGCTTTCTTT. Translation gives CASSKGQTNTEAFF.

The chain joins TRBV10-1 to TRBJ1-1, with 7 bases that match TRBD1. V was pared by 7 bases and J by 5 bases, with 7 bases of the junction left unmatched. CDR3 length: 13 amino acids. The germline CDR1 and CDR2 sequences are WNHNN and SYGVQD (reference sequence). The CDR3 protein is CASNDRVGTEAFF. CDR3 bases: TGCGCCAGCAACGACAGGGTCGGAACTGAAGCTTTCTTT.

The chain employs TRBV5-4 and TRBJ2-3, with 10 bases lining up with TRBD2. Looked up from germline, CDR1 is SGHNT and CDR2 is YYREEE (reference sequence). The CDR3 extends over 14 amino acids. Trimming at V came to 6 bases and at J to 6 bases, leaving 7 bases not matched to a gene. The CDR3 region has the DNA TGTGCCAGCACCCAGCGGGGGGGGCACGATACGCAGTATTTT. This encodes CASTQRGGHDTQYF. Full variable domain (missing parts from reference TRBV5-4 and TRBJ2-3): ETGVTQSPTHLIKTRGQQVTLRCSSQSGHNTVSWYQQALGQGPQFIFQYYREEENGRGNFPPRFSGLQFPNYSSELNVNALELDDSALYLCASTQRGGHDTQYFGPGTRLTVL.

V usage is TRBV5-1 and J usage is TRBJ2-3, with TRBD2 matching 11 bases. From germline, CDR1 is SGHRS and CDR2 YFSETQ. The ends lost 0 bases at V and 5 bases at J; junction bases unmatched: 11. There are 18 residues in the CDR3. The DNA for the CDR3 is TGCGCCAGCAGCTTGGTAAGCCTAGCGGGGGGTTCTGAAGATACGCAGTATTTT. Protein product: CASSLVSLAGGSEDTQYF.

This clone was detected once. The chain carries TRBV4-1 and TRBJ2-5; D gene ambiguous. The J call is doubtful: the DNA matches TRBJ2-7 better. The CDR3 covers 14 residues. The germline CDR1 and CDR2 sequences are MGHRA and YSYEKL. Here the CDR3 DNA reads TGCGCCAGCAGCCAAGAACTGAGATCCTACGAGCAGTACTTC. This gives the protein CASSQELRSYEQYF.

The chain carries TRBV19 and TRBJ2-1; no clear D gene. Trimming shortened V by 3 bases and J by 7 bases, and 4 bases separated the two germline ends. The CDR3 spans 11 residues. CDR1 and CDR2 from the germline V gene are LNHDA and SQIVND (reference sequence). This chain's CDR3 is CASSIRNEQFF. Written as DNA, the CDR3 is TGTGCCAGTAGTATCAGGAATGAGCAGTTCTTC.

The chain has TRBV2 and TRBJ2-3; 13 positions agree with TRBD2. J gave up 6 bases and V 8 bases, and 14 bases lay outside the gene matches. The CDR3 is 17 amino acids. Germline V lookup: CDR1 SNHLY, CDR2 FYNNEI. The CDR3 is CASHPRTSGGLGDTQYF. The CDR3, as DNA: TGTGCCAGCCACCCGAGGACTAGCGGGGGACTCGGGGATACGCAGTATTTT. Supplemented by reference TRBV2 and TRBJ2-3, the full variable domain reads EPEVTQTPSHQVTQMGQEVILRCVPISNHLYFYWYRQILGQKVEFLVSFYNNEISEKSEIFDDQFSVERPDGSNFTLKIRSTKLEDSAMYFCASHPRTSGGLGDTQYFGPGTRLTVL.

CDR3 protein: CASGPLTASVGELFF. CDR3 sequence (DNA): TGTGCCAGCGGGCCTCTGACAGCTTCGGTCGGGGAGCTGTTTTTT. This sequence joins TRBV5-4 and TRBJ2-2; D is possibly TRBD1 (5 bases). Germline loops: CDR1 SGHNT, CDR2 YYREEE (reference sequence). This CDR3 spans 15 amino acids. V was shortened by 7 bases and J by 7 bases, with 20 bases between the two germline ends.

The CDR3 region has the DNA TGTGCCAGCTCACCACCGTCCAGGGAAAACACTGAAGCTTTCTTT. Protein product: CASSPPSRENTEAFF. The chain uses TRBV18 and TRBJ1-1, with D possibly being TRBD1 (5 bases). Trimming stripped 0 bases from V and 2 bases from J, with 10 bases between. CDR1 and CDR2 from the germline V gene are KGHSH and LQKENI. The CDR3 length is 15 residues.

The J gene is TRBJ2-3, the V gene TRBV5-1, with 7 bases identical to TRBD1. V dropped 0 bases and J dropped 5; count of bases not matched to a gene: 6. This CDR3 is 15 amino acids long. Germline CDR1 SGHRS, CDR2 YFSETQ. As DNA, the CDR3 is TGCGCCAGCAGCTTGGGGCCAGGGGGATTAGATACGCAGTATTTT. This translates into CASSLGPGGLDTQYF.

For this clone: Other nucleotide sequences in the sample specify the same CDR3. The CDR3 region is CASSSPGTGTAGELFF. The CDR3 bases are TGTGCCAGCAGTTCCCCGGGGACAGGGACCGCCGGGGAGCTGTTTTTT. J is TRBJ2-2 and V is TRBV28, with 9 bases that match TRBD1. The trim removed 4 bases at V and 6 bases at J, leaving 9 bases unmatched. Per germline, CDR1 MDHEN and CDR2 SYDVKM. The CDR3 is 16 residues long.

This clone occurred once. The gene calls are TRBV4-2 and TRBJ2-3; D unresolved. The CDR3 is made up of 15 amino acids. With 4 bases removed from V and 2 bases from J, the gap between germline ends came to 13 bases. Germline lookup yields CDR1 LGHNA and CDR2 YNFKEQ. CDR3 nucleotide sequence: TGTGCCAGCAGCCCCGCGCTCGAAGTCACAGATACGCAGTATTTT. Translating it yields CASSPALEVTDTQYF.